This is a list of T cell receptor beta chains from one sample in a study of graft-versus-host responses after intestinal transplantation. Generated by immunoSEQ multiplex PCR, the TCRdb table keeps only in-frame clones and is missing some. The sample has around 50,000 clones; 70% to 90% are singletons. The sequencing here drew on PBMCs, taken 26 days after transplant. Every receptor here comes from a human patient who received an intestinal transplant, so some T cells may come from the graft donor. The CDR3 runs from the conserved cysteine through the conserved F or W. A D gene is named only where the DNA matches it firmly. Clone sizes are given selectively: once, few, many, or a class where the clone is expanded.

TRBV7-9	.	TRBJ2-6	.	CASSSSRSGANVLTF	TGTGCCAGCAGCTCCAGTCGCTCTGGGGCCAACGTCCTGACTTTC
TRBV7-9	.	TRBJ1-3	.	CASSAGVEGNTIYF	TGTGCCAGCAGCGCCGGGGTGGAGGGAAACACCATATATTTT
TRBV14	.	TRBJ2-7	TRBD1	CASSPTGLEQYF	TGTGCCAGCAGCCCGACAGGGCTCGAGCAGTACTTC
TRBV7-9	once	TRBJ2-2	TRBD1	CASSSPGQGHTGELFF	TGTGCCAGCAGTTCGCCAGGACAGGGGCACACCGGGGAGCTGTTTTTT
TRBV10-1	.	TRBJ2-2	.	CASSEPGHSTGELFF	TGCGCCAGCAGTGAGCCGGGACACTCCACCGGGGAGCTGTTTTTT
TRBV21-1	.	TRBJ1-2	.	CASSTRIPNPAYGYTF	TGTGCCAGCAGCACGCGGATCCCAAATCCCGCCTATGGCTACACCTTC
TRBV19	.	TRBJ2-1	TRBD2	CASSSGSPYNEQFF	TGTGCCAGTAGTAGCGGGAGCCCCTACAATGAGCAGTTCTTC
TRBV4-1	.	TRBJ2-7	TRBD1	CASSQDRGRGREQYF	TGCGCCAGCAGCCAAGATCGGGGCAGGGGGCGCGAGCAGTACTTC
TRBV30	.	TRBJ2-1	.	CAWMGRWGSYNEQFF	TGTGCCTGGATGGGGAGGTGGGGGAGCTACAATGAGCAGTTCTTC
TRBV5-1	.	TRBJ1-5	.	CASSFGDSNNQPQHF	TGCGCCAGCAGCTTTGGAGACAGTAACAATCAGCCCCAGCATTTT
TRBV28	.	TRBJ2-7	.	CASWRSDTPYEQYF	TGTGCCAGCTGGAGATCGGACACCCCCTACGAGCAGTACTTC
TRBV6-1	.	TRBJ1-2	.	CASSEAYGTRYGYTF	TGTGCCAGCAGTGAAGCTTATGGGACAAGGTATGGCTACACCTTC
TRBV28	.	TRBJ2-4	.	CASSSGVVAKNIQYF	TGTGCCAGCAGTTCAGGGGTCGTAGCCAAAAACATTCAGTACTTC
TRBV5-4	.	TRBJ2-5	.	CASSLAGLQETQYF	TGTGCCAGCAGCTTGGCCGGGTTGCAAGAGACCCAGTACTTC
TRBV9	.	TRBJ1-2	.	CASSGPTGLYGYTF	TGTGCCAGCAGCGGCCCCACAGGGCTCTATGGCTACACCTTC
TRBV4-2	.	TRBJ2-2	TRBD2	CASSQRPTSGGFQELFF	TGTGCCAGCAGCCAACGACCGACTAGCGGGGGGTTTCAGGAGCTGTTTTTT
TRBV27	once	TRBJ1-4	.	CASSFGPNEKLFF	TGTGCCAGCAGTTTTGGGCCGAATGAAAAACTGTTTTTT
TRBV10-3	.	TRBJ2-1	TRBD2	CAISSLAGENEQFF	TGTGCCATCAGCAGCCTGGCGGGGGAGAATGAGCAGTTCTTC
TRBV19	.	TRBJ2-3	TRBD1	CASGGQGAADTQYF	TGTGCCAGTGGTGGACAGGGGGCCGCAGATACGCAGTATTTT
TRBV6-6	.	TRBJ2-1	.	CASTLTQRDNEQFF	TGTGCCAGCACCTTGACTCAACGGGACAATGAGCAGTTCTTC
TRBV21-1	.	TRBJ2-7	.	CASSLKVQGSDEQYF	TGTGCCAGCAGCTTAAAAGTACAGGGAAGCGACGAGCAGTACTTC
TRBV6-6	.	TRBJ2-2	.	CASSYSTSGTGELFF	TGTGCCAGCAGTTACTCGACAAGCGGAACCGGGGAGCTGTTTTTT
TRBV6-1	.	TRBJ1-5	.	CASSDRQIPINQPQHF	TGTGCCAGCAGTGACCGACAGATACCAATCAATCAGCCCCAGCATTTT
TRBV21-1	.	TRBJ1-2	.	CASSRGAPTLYGYTF	TGTGCCAGCAGCAGGGGAGCCCCCACCCTCTATGGCTACACCTTC
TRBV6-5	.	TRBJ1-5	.	CASSPGDRNQPQHF	TGTGCCAGCAGTCCAGGGGATAGGAATCAGCCCCAGCATTTT
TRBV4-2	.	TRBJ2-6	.	CASRPTVTGANVLTF	TGTGCCAGCCGGCCGACAGTCACTGGGGCCAACGTCCTGACTTTC
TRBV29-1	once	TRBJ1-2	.	CSVVQGNEGYTF	TGCAGCGTTGTCCAGGGCAATGAGGGCTACACCTTC
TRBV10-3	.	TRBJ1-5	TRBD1	CAIRTGVGQPQHF	TGTGCCATCAGGACAGGGGTGGGTCAGCCCCAGCATTTT
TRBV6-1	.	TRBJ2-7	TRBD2	CASRGLAPHEQYF	TGTGCCAGCAGGGGACTAGCCCCTCACGAGCAGTACTTC
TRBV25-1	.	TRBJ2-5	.	CASNWGRETQYF	TGTGCCAGCAACTGGGGGCGAGAGACCCAGTACTTC
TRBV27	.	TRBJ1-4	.	CASSFLPLAEKLFF	TGTGCCAGCAGTTTTCTGCCCCTGGCTGAAAAACTGTTTTTT
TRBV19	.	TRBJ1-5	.	CASSSPDRIYSNQPQHF	TGTGCCAGTAGTTCCCCTGACAGGATTTATAGCAATCAGCCCCAGCATTTT
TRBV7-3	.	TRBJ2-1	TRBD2	CASSLTSGGDYNEQFF	TGTGCCAGCAGCCTTACAAGCGGGGGAGATTACAATGAGCAGTTCTTC
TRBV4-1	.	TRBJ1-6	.	CASSRYVRGENNSPLHF	TGCGCCAGCAGCCGTTACGTCCGGGGGGAAAATAATTCACCCCTCCACTTT
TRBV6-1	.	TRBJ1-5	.	CASSVERTPYSNQPQHF	TGTGCCAGCAGTGTCGAACGGACACCTTATAGCAATCAGCCCCAGCATTTT
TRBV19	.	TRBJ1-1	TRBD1	CASKSTGAHTEAFF	TGTGCCAGTAAGTCGACAGGGGCGCACACTGAAGCTTTCTTT
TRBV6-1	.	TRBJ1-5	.	CASTSWFQPQHF	TGTGCCAGCACTAGTTGGTTTCAGCCCCAGCATTTT
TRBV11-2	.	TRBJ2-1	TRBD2	CASGLAGGFSSYNEQFF	TGTGCCAGCGGACTAGCGGGGGGATTTAGCTCCTACAATGAGCAGTTCTTC
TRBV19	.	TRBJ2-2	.	CASSSSNTGELFF	TGTGCCAGTAGTTCCTCGAACACCGGGGAGCTGTTTTTT
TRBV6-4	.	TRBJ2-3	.	CASPNETGSPTDTQYF	TGTGCCAGCCCGAATGAAACAGGGAGCCCCACAGATACGCAGTATTTT
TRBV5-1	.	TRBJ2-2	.	CASSLERSLLNTGELFF	TGCGCCAGCAGCTTGGAACGATCACTGCTCAACACCGGGGAGCTGTTTTTT
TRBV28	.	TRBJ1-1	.	CASSPGRTEAFF	TGTGCCAGCAGCCCAGGGCGCACTGAAGCTTTCTTT
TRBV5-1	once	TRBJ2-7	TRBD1	CASSYKPRDSLYYEQYF	TGCGCCAGCTCCTACAAACCCCGGGACAGCCTTTACTACGAGCAGTACTTC
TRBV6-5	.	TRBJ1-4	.	CASSPPGPGKEKLFF	TGTGCCAGCAGCCCCCCAGGGCCAGGGAAAGAAAAACTGTTTTTT
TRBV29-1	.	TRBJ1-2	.	CSVDNRGAEGYTF	TGCAGCGTTGATAACCGGGGGGCAGAGGGCTACACCTTC